This T cell receptor (beta chain) stems from a study of shared clonotypes between healthy human individuals. Whole-study findings and limits: The authors sampled blood alone, and tissue repertoires likely differ. Naive subsets typically showed greater estimated richness than memory subsets. Generation probability values for non-shared clonotypes were lower than those for clonotypes shared by all four donors.

The method was immunoSEQ multiplex PCR; TCRdb's version includes in-frame clones alone and lacks a portion of them. The sample records over 700,000 clones, roughly 72% being singletons. About this clone itself: No antigen is known for it.

Donors comprised healthy HIV-negative adults lacking recent acute infections or vaccinations. Per the germline V gene, CDR1 is PRHDT and CDR2 is FYEKMQ (reference sequence). Trimming removed 3 bases from V and 9 bases from J, with 12 bases in between. The CDR3 has 12 residues. V gene TRBV13 combines with J gene TRBJ2-7, with D maybe TRBD2 (6 bases). Sequences were obtained from memory CD4+ T cells sorted from blood. Subset denoted: CD45RA-negative fraction. This receptor was identified in a woman between 25 and 40 years old in good health. For the CDR3, the DNA is TGTGCCAGCAGCTTTCGGGGAGGAAGGCAGTACTTC. Translating gives CASSFRGGRQYF.